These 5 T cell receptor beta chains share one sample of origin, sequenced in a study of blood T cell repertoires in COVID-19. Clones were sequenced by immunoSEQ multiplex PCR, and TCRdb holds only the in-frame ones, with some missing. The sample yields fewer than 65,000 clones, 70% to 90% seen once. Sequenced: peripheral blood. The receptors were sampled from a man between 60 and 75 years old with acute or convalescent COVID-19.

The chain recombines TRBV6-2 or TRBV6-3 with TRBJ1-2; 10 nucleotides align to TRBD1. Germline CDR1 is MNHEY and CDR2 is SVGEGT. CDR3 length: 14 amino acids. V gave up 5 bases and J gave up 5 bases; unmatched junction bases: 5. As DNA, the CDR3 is TGTGCCAGCAGTCCGGGACAGGGGACGTATGGCTACACCTTC. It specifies CASSPGQGTYGYTF.

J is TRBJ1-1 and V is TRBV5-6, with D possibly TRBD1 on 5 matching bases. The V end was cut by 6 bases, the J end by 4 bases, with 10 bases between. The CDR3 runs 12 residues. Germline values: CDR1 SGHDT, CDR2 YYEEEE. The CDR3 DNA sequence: TGTGCCAGCACTTCTGGGGCCACTGAAGCTTTCTTT. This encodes CASTSGATEAFF.

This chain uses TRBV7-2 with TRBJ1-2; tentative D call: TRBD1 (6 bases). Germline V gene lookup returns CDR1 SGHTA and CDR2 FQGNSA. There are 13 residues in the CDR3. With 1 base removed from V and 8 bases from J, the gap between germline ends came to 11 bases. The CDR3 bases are TGTGCCAGCAGCTTAGACAGGGTGCAGGGCTACACCTTC. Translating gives CASSLDRVQGYTF.

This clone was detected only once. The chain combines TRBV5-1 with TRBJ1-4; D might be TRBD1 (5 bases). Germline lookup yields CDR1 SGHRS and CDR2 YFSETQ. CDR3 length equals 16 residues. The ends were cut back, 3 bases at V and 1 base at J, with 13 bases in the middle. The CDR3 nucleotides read TGCGCCAGCAGCTCCGGGACGGGGGGAACTAATGAAAAACTGTTTTTT. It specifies CASSSGTGGTNEKLFF.

CDR3 residues: CASSPVGYGYTF. The DNA of the CDR3 is TGTGCCAGCAGTCCCGTCGGCTATGGCTACACCTTC. The genes are TRBV6-2 or TRBV6-3 and TRBJ1-2; D uncertain. In germline, CDR1 is MNHEY, CDR2 SVGEGT. V was shortened by 5 bases and J by 4 bases, with 8 bases between the two germline ends. The CDR3 has 12 amino acids.